The 2 T cell receptor beta chains presented below share a single source sample, sequenced in a study of blood T cell repertoires in COVID-19. Profiled with immunoSEQ multiplex PCR; TCRdb holds only in-frame clones, not every one. Among tens of thousands of clones listed, roughly 80% were seen once. Sequencing was carried out using peripheral blood. These TCRs come from a woman in her seventies with acute or convalescent COVID-19.

The J gene is TRBJ1-1, the V gene TRBV19, with D perhaps TRBD1 (5 bases). The ends were cut back, 3 bases at V and 2 bases at J, with 13 bases in the middle. The CDR3 is 15 residues long. Germline V lookup: CDR1 LNHDA, CDR2 SQIVND (reference sequence). Written as DNA, the CDR3 is TGTGCCAGTAGTATGATAGGGGTAGGAAACACTGAAGCTTTCTTT. The encoded protein is CASSMIGVGNTEAFF.

The chain links TRBV27 to TRBJ2-1; 8 bases are a match to TRBD1. V lost 6 bases to trimming and J lost 2 bases; unmatched junction nucleotides: 6. The germline V gene encodes CDR1 MNHEY and CDR2 SMNVEV (reference sequence). The CDR3 extends over 15 amino acids. The CDR3 loop reads CASSLRTGTYNEQFF. The CDR3 bases are TGTGCCAGCAGCTTACGGACAGGGACCTACAATGAGCAGTTCTTC.